Included here is one TCR beta chain sequence, with context. Extraction and reverse transcription of RNA yielded cDNA as the sequencing template. Clones were sequenced by immunoSEQ multiplex PCR, and TCRdb holds only the in-frame ones, with some missing. The table lists about 140,000 clones, about 54% of them singletons. The entry originates in a study of CD8+ T cells in alopecia areata. Germline loops: CDR1 MNHEY, CDR2 SMNVEV (reference sequence). The CDR3 loop spans 14 amino acids. With 6 bases clipped from V and 7 bases from J, the junction kept 9 bases outside the gene matches. This sequence joins TRBV27 and TRBJ2-1; TRBD1 agrees at 7 bases. Sequencing was done on a sample of CD4+ T cells sorted from blood. The TCR was taken from a human donor in good health. The CDR3 nucleotides are TGTGCCAGCAGGGGCAACAGGGGCCGGAATGAGCAGTTCTTC. Translation gives CASRGNRGRNEQFF.